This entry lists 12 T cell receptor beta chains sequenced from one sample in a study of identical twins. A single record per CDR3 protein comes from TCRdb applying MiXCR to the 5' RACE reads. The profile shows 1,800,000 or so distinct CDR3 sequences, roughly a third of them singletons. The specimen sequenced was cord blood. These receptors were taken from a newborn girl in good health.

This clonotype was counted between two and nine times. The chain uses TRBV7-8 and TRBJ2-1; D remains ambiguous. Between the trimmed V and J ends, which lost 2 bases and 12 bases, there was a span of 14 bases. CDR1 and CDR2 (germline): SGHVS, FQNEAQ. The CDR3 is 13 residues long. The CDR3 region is CASSLSPESGQFF. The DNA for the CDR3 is TGTGCCAGCAGCTTAAGCCCGGAATCAGGGCAGTTCTTC.

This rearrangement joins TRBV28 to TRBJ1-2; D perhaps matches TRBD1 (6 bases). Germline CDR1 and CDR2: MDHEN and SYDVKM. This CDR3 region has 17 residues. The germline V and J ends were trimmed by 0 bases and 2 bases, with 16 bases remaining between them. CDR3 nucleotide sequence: TGTGCCAGCAGTTTATGGCGAGGAACAGGGCGCAACTATGGCTACACCTTC. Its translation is CASSLWRGTGRNYGYTF.

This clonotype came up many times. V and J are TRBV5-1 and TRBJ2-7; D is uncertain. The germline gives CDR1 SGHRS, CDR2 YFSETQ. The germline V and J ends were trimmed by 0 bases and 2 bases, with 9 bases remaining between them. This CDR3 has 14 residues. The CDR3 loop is CASSLGNVPYEQYF. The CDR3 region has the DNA TGCGCCAGCAGCTTGGGAAACGTTCCCTACGAGCAGTACTTC.

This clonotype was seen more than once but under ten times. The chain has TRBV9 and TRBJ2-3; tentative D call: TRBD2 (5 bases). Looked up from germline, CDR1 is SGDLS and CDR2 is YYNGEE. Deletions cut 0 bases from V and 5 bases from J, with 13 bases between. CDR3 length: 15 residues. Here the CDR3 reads CASSVEGLAVDTQYF. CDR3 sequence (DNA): TGTGCCAGCAGCGTAGAAGGGCTAGCTGTAGATACGCAGTATTTT.

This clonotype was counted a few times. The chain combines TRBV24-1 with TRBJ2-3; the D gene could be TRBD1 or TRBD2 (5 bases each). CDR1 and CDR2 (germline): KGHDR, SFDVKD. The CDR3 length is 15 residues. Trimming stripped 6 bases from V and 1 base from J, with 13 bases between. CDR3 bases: TGTGCCACCAGTCAATACCGGGACGGCACAGATACGCAGTATTTT. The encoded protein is CATSQYRDGTDTQYF.

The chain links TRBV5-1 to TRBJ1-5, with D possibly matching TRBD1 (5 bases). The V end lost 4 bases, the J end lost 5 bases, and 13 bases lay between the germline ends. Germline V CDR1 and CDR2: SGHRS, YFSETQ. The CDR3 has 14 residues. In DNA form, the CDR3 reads TGCGCCAGCAGCCACGGGGGAATCGATCAGCCCCAGCATTTT. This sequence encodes CASSHGGIDQPQHF.

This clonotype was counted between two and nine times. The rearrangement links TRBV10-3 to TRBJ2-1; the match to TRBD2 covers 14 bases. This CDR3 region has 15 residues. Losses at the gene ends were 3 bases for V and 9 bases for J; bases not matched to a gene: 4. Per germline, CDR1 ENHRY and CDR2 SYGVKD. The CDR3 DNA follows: TGTGCCATCAGTGAAACGGGACTAGCGGGAGTTGAGCAGTTCTTC. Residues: CAISETGLAGVEQFF.

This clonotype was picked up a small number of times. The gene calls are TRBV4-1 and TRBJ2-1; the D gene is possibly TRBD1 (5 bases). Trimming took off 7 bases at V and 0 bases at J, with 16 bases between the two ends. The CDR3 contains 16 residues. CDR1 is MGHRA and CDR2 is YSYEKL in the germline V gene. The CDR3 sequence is CASTRAWLSSYNEQFF. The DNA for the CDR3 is TGCGCCAGCACCAGGGCTTGGCTGAGCTCCTACAATGAGCAGTTCTTC.

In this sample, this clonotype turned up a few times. DNA of the CDR3: TGCGCCTCGACACAGGAGCGATTCTACGAGCAGTACTTC. It codes for CASTQERFYEQYF. The chain joins TRBV5-1 to TRBJ2-7; D possibly corresponds to TRBD1 (5 bases). CDR1 and CDR2 from the germline V gene are SGHRS and YFSETQ. V shed 10 bases and J shed 3 bases, with 17 bases lying between them. The CDR3 spans 13 residues. The full variable domain, with the rest looked up from reference TRBV5-1 and TRBJ2-7, is KAGVTQTPRYLIKTRGQQVTLSCSPISGHRSVSWYQQTPGQGLQFLFEYFSETQRNKGNFPGRFSGRQFSNSRSEMNVSTLELGDSALYLCASTQERFYEQYFGPGTRLTVT.

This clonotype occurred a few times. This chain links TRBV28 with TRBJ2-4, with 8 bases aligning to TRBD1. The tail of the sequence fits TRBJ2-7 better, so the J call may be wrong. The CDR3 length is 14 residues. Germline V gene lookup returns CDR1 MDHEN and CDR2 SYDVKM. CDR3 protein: CASSSRQGRYEQYF. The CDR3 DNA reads TGTGCCAGCAGTTCCCGACAGGGGAGGTACGAGCAGTACTTC.

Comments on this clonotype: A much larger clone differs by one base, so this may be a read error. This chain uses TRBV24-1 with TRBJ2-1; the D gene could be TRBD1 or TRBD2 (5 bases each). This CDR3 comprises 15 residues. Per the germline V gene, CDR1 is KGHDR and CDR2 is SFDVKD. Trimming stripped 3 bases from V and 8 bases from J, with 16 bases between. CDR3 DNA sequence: TGTGCCACCAGTGATCGGGGACGGGGTTCGGATGAGCAGTTCTTC. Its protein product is CATSDRGRGSDEQFF.

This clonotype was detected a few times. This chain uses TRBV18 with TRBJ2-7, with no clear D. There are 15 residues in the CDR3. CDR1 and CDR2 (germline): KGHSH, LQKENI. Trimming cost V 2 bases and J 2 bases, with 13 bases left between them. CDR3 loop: CASSPSQQVAYEQYF. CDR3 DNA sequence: TGTGCCAGCTCACCAAGCCAGCAGGTGGCCTACGAGCAGTACTTC.